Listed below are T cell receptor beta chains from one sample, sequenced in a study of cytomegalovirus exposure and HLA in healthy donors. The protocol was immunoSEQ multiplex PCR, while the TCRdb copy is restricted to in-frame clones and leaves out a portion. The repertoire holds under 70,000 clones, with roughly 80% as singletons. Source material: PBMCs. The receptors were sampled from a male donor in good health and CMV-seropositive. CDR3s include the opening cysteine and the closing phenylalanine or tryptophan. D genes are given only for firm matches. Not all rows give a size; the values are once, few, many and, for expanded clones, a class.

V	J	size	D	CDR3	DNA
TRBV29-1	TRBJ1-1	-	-	CSGLGGGRTEAFF	TGCAGCGGTCTGGGCGGGGGTCGAACTGAAGCTTTCTTT
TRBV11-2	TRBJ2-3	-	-	CASSFTLGQGGGDTQYF	TGTGCCAGCAGCTTTACTCTAGGACAGGGAGGGGGAGATACGCAGTATTTT
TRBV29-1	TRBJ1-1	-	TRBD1	CSAQYDRAMEAFF	TGCAGCGCACAATACGACAGGGCCATGGAAGCTTTCTTT
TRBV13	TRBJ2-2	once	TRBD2	CASSPGTSGGANTGELFF	TGTGCCAGCAGTCCCGGGACTAGCGGGGGGGCCAACACCGGGGAGCTGTTTTTT
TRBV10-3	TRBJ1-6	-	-	CAISAGNNSPLHF	TGTGCCATCAGTGCTGGCAATAATTCACCCCTCCACTTT
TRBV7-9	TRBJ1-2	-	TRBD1	CASSPILRTGANYGYTF	TGTGCCAGCAGCCCCATACTCCGGACAGGGGCTAACTATGGCTACACCTTC
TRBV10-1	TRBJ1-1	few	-	CASIGTLLQMNTEAFF	TGCGCCAGCATCGGGACACTCCTTCAAATGAACACTGAAGCTTTCTTT
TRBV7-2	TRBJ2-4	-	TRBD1	CASSPRTGAIGNIQYF	TGTGCCAGCAGCCCCCGGACAGGGGCTATCGGAAACATTCAGTACTTC
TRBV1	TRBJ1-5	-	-	CTSSQARTDNSNQPQHF	TGCACCAGCAGCCAAGCCCGGACAGATAATAGCAATCAGCCCCAGCATTTT
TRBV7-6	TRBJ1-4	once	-	CASSFGGQTEKLFF	TGTGCCAGCAGCTTCGGAGGTCAGACTGAAAAACTGTTTTTT
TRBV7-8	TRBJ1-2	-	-	CASSTQTGFPNYGYTF	TGTGCCAGCAGCACCCAAACAGGTTTTCCTAACTATGGCTACACCTTC
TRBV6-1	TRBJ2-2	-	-	CASNRQQAGELFF	TGTGCCAGCAACAGACAGCAAGCCGGGGAGCTGTTTTTT
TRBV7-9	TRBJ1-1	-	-	CASSPWLGDTPTEAFF	TGTGCCAGCAGCCCTTGGTTGGGGGACACCCCCACTGAAGCTTTCTTT
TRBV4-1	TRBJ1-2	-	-	CASRSRAEGSYGYTF	TGCGCCAGCAGGTCAAGGGCCGAGGGCTCGTATGGCTACACCTTC
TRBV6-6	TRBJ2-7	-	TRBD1	CASSSRQGSEEQYF	TGTGCCAGCAGTTCGCGACAGGGATCGGAAGAGCAGTACTTC
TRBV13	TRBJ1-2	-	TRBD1	CASSFLPGTDRYGYTF	TGTGCCAGCAGCTTTCTCCCGGGGACAGACCGATATGGCTACACCTTC
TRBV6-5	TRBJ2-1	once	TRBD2	CASSRRLAGDNEQFF	TGTGCCAGCAGTCGACGACTAGCGGGGGACAATGAGCAGTTCTTC